What follows are 18 T cell receptor beta chains derived from one specimen sequenced in a study of blood T cell repertoires in COVID-19. Only in-frame clones appear in the TCRdb table, and some are missing; sequencing was by immunoSEQ multiplex PCR. The top ten hold around 3.1% of the sample, which has around 270,000 clones, roughly 88% seen once. Sequencing used PBMCs or T cells enriched from blood (not recorded which). Receptor source: a woman aged 40-49 years who had been exposed to COVID-19.

The gene calls are TRBV5-4 and TRBJ1-1; no firm D call. Germline assignment: CDR1 SGHNT and CDR2 YYREEE (reference sequence). The CDR3 loop spans 15 amino acids. V shed 1 base and J shed 4 bases, with 14 bases lying between them. CDR3 residues: CASSLNRAGVTEAFF. The CDR3 coding sequence is TGTGCCAGCAGCTTGAATAGGGCGGGTGTCACTGAAGCTTTCTTT.

This rearrangement joins TRBV27 to TRBJ2-1; D is perhaps TRBD2 (6 bases). Trimming removed 3 bases at V and 2 bases at J, with 20 bases between. Germline-derived CDR1 and CDR2 are MNHEY and SMNVEV (reference sequence). CDR3 length equals 18 residues. The CDR3 DNA follows: TGTGCCAGCAGTTTTCGGACTACCAACCATCAAGCCTACAATGAGCAGTTCTTC. Encoded protein: CASSFRTTNHQAYNEQFF.

V and J are TRBV4-2 and TRBJ2-2, with 11 bases that match TRBD2. J was trimmed by 6 bases and V by 1 base; bases with no gene match: 13. The germline V gene has CDR1 LGHNA and CDR2 YNFKEQ. CDR3 length equals 19 residues. The CDR3 reads CASSQGGGLAAAGAGELFF. The CDR3 coding sequence is TGTGCCAGCAGCCAAGGGGGGGGACTAGCGGCCGCTGGCGCCGGGGAGCTGTTTTTT.

V gene TRBV7-2 combines with J gene TRBJ2-3; 7 bases are a match to TRBD2. Germline lookup yields CDR1 SGHTA and CDR2 FQGNSA. CDR3 length: 15 residues. V dropped 5 bases and J dropped 5; count of bases not matched to a gene: 10. CDR3 protein: CASSPGGSGLDTQYF. In DNA form, the CDR3 reads TGTGCCAGCAGCCCCGGGGGTAGCGGGCTAGATACGCAGTATTTT.

The rearrangement uses TRBV12-3 or TRBV12-4 and TRBJ2-7; possibly TRBD2 for D (5 bases). The ends were cut back, 8 bases at V and 5 bases at J, with 16 bases in the middle. The CDR3 sequence is 13 residues long. CDR3 DNA sequence: TGTGCCAGCTCCTCCTGGGAGTCGCACGAGCAGTACTTC. This translates into CASSSWESHEQYF.

CDR3 sequence reads: CASSKTPTARTEAFF. CDR3 in DNA: TGTGCCAGCAGTAAGACTCCGACGGCGAGGACTGAAGCTTTCTTT. The chain uses TRBV6-5 and TRBJ1-1; D is uncertain. Trimming cost V 5 bases and J 5 bases, with 18 bases left between them. The germline V gene has CDR1 MNHEY and CDR2 SVGAGI. The CDR3 totals 15 residues.

The chain employs TRBV28 and TRBJ1-4; D gene ambiguous. V dropped 6 bases and J dropped 4 bases, with 18 bases sitting between them. Germline lookup yields CDR1 MDHEN and CDR2 SYDVKM. The CDR3 totals 16 residues. The CDR3 loop reads CASRYRPGGFNEKLFF. Here the CDR3 DNA reads TGTGCCAGCAGATACCGTCCTGGCGGATTTAATGAAAAACTGTTTTTT.

This clone was observed once. The chain is built from TRBV3-1 (or the pseudogene TRBV3-2) and TRBJ2-5; D perhaps matches TRBD2 (6 bases). CDR1 is LGHDT and CDR2 is YNNKEL in the germline V gene (reference sequence). V was cut by 4 bases and J by 7 bases, with 22 bases left in between. The CDR3 consists of 16 residues. The CDR3 reads CASSPPAAGTRGTQYF. The DNA of the CDR3 is TGTGCCAGCAGCCCACCCGCAGCGGGCACCCGGGGGACCCAGTACTTC.

CDR3: CASSLGGRGHDGYTF. CDR3 nucleotides: TGTGCCAGCAGCTTAGGTGGCAGGGGGCATGATGGCTACACCTTC. This chain joins TRBV11-1 and TRBJ1-2, with 8 bases that match TRBD1. The CDR3 loop spans 15 amino acids. After removal of 1 base from V and 6 bases from J, the junction contained 7 bases not matched to a gene. Germline-derived CDR1 and CDR2 are SGHAT and FQDESV (reference sequence).

This clone has only a few counts. The gene calls are TRBV7-3 and TRBJ1-1; tentatively, D is TRBD1 (6 bases). The CDR3 runs 15 residues. Between the trimmed V and J ends, which lost 4 bases and 3 bases, there was a span of 15 bases. The germline V gene encodes CDR1 SGHTA and CDR2 FQGTGA. CDR3 in amino acids: CASSSQGFGDTEAFF. DNA for the CDR3: TGTGCCAGCAGCTCCCAGGGGTTTGGGGACACTGAAGCTTTCTTT.

The chain recombines TRBV11-1 with TRBJ1-1, with D possibly TRBD1 on 5 matching bases. The V end lost 2 bases, the J end lost 1 base, and 8 bases lay between the germline ends. The germline V gene encodes CDR1 SGHAT and CDR2 FQDESV (reference sequence). The CDR3 sequence is 14 residues long. The CDR3: CASSLSGENTEAFF. The DNA for the CDR3 is TGTGCCAGCAGCTTATCGGGGGAGAACACTGAAGCTTTCTTT. Looking up the rest from reference TRBV11-1 and TRBJ1-1 gives the full variable domain: EAEVAQSPRYKITEKSQAVAFWCDPISGHATLYWYRQILGQGPELLVQFQDESVVDDSQLPKDRFSAERLKGVDSTLKIQPAELGDSAMYLCASSLSGENTEAFFGQGTRLTVV.

About this clone: Additional DNA sequences in this sample encode the identical CDR3. This rearrangement joins TRBV30 to TRBJ1-5, with 8 positions matching TRBD1. Looked up from germline, CDR1 is GTSNPN and CDR2 is SVGIG (reference sequence). Losses at the gene ends were 0 bases for V and 2 bases for J; bases not matched to a gene: 3. This CDR3 has 15 residues. CDR3 in DNA: TGTGCCTGGAGTGTAGACAGGGGAGGCAATCAGCCCCAGCATTTT. It codes for CAWSVDRGGNQPQHF.

This chain joins TRBV18 and TRBJ2-7, with D uncertain. CDR1 is KGHSH, CDR2 LQKENI, per germline. V was pared by 2 bases and J by 2 bases, with 7 bases between. CDR3 length: 13 amino acids. CDR3 region: CASSPDSAYEQYF. CDR3 nucleotides: TGTGCCAGCTCACCAGACTCGGCCTACGAGCAGTACTTC.

V gene TRBV9 combines with J gene TRBJ1-2; tentative D call: TRBD1 (6 bases). Between the trimmed V and J ends, which lost 0 bases and 4 bases, there was a span of 28 bases. CDR1 is SGDLS, CDR2 YYNGEE, per germline. The CDR3 sequence is 20 residues long. The CDR3 nucleotides are TGTGCCAGCAGCGTAGCCTCGGGGGGCAAATTGCAAACTGCGGTCTATGGCTACACCTTC. Encoded protein: CASSVASGGKLQTAVYGYTF.

The rearrangement uses TRBV6-2 or TRBV6-3 and TRBJ1-2; TRBD1 matches at 11 bases. The CDR3 has 17 amino acids. Trimming removed 5 bases from V and 4 bases from J; junction bases left unmatched: 12. CDR1 MNHEY and CDR2 SVGEGT come from the germline V gene. The CDR3 DNA follows: TGTGCCAGCAGTCTGCAAGGACAGGGGGCTACGGGCTATGGCTACACCTTC. Amino acid sequence: CASSLQGQGATGYGYTF.

This clone has just a few counts. This rearrangement joins TRBV6-4 to TRBJ2-3; no clear D. The V end was cut by 2 bases, the J end by 4 bases, with 10 bases between. Germline CDR1 and CDR2: MRHNA and SNTAGT. This CDR3 has 14 amino acids. CDR3 coding DNA: TGTGCCAGCAGTGACGGAGAGGAGTCAGATACGCAGTATTTT. Protein product: CASSDGEESDTQYF.

The chain uses TRBV25-1 and TRBJ2-1; the D is unclear. CDR3 length equals 16 residues. CDR1 MGHDK and CDR2 SYGVNS come from the germline V gene. Trimming removed 5 bases from V and 0 bases from J, with 14 bases in between. CDR3 DNA sequence: TGTGCCAGCAGTACCAACCTGCCTAGCTCCTACAATGAGCAGTTCTTC. The encoded protein is CASSTNLPSSYNEQFF. The full variable domain, in which reference TRBV25-1 and TRBJ2-1 provide the parts outside the CDR3, is EADIYQTPRYLVIGTGKKITLECSQTMGHDKMYWYQQDPGMELHLIHYSYGVNSTEKGDLSSESTVSRIRTEHFPLTLESARPSHTSQYLCASSTNLPSSYNEQFFGPGTRLTVL.

The chain recombines TRBV29-1 with TRBJ1-3; 8 bases fit TRBD1. Germline V gene sequence: CDR1 SQVTM, CDR2 ANQGSEA. The CDR3 extends over 13 amino acids. Trimming cost V 7 bases and J 5 bases; bases outside gene matches: 7. CDR3 sequence (DNA): TGCAGCGGACGACAGGGGCCTCGAAACACCATATATTTT. Translated: CSGRQGPRNTIYF.